This TCR beta chain was sequenced in a study of neurological immune-mediated disorders. Germline V CDR1 and CDR2: SGHDN, FVKESK. This CDR3 contains 15 residues. Trimming took 1 base from V and 1 from J, leaving 10 bases between them. The time point was: technical triplicate 1. The unsorted libraries were generated from a total of 2 million PBMCs, which had been stored in RNAlater at -80 C. In its sample, this clonotype was seen many times. 5'RACE generated cDNA with 10-nucleotide random UMIs. One entry per CDR3 protein results from TCRdb running MiXCR on the 5' RACE reads. The sample consists of 30,000 to 40,000 distinct CDR3 sequences, over 8.5% of them appearing once.

The sequence was collected from a man aged 55 to 69 with HTLV-1-associated myelopathy (HAM/TSP). The sample consisted of PBMCs. The chain is built from TRBV14 and TRBJ1-1; tentatively, D is TRBD1 (6 bases). The CDR3 DNA reads as TGTGCCAGCAGCCAAGTTACAGGGTGGAACACTGAAGCTTTCTTT. The encoded protein is CASSQVTGWNTEAFF.